This TCR beta chain is drawn from a study of blood T cell repertoires in COVID-19. The data were produced by immunoSEQ multiplex PCR, yet TCRdb's version contains in-frame clones alone and is incomplete. The table lists more than 350,000 clones, around 91% of them singletons, with 1% in the top ten. Those who participated ranged in age from about 18 to 89 years and resided in about two dozen US areas. Recovery among Cohort 3 donors was established by two negative PCRs, clearance, or symptom resolution. The sequenced sample was PBMCs or T cells enriched from blood (not recorded which). The receptor comes from a man aged 18 to 30 who had recovered from COVID-19.

CDR3 in DNA: TGTGCCAGCAGCTCCGGCGGGACTAGCGCGTACACCGGGGAGCTGTTTTTT. Its translation: CASSSGGTSAYTGELFF. The chain combines TRBV7-3 with TRBJ2-2; 10 bases are a match to TRBD2. CDR1 and CDR2 from the germline V gene are SGHTA and FQGTGA. The CDR3 is made up of 17 amino acids. J gave up 3 bases and V 4 bases, and 8 bases lay outside the gene matches.